This T cell receptor beta chain stems from a study of Ad26.COV2.S vaccination and SARS-CoV-2 variants. Across the whole study: A COV1001 Ad26.COV2.S trial-arm participant provided the sample. Study-wide results and caveats: The breadth of spike-specific CD8+ and CD4+ T cell responses after vaccination was reportedly substantial. Vaccinated individuals (as opposed to placebo recipients) had higher spike-specific TCR breadth.

A word on this clone: What it binds is unknown.

Germline CDR1 SGHNT, CDR2 YYREEE (reference sequence). V was shortened by 3 bases and J by 5 bases, with 9 bases between the two germline ends. CDR3 length: 13 residues. Treatment in this sample: 19 received Ad26.COV2.S at low or high dose, single or two shots; about 5 received placebo; per-sample allocation not given. Day 63 following the first vaccine or placebo injection was when the samples were taken. Here immunoSEQ multiplex PCR was the method, and the copy in TCRdb shows in-frame clones only, minus some. This sample has roughly 350,000 clones, with around 89% found just once. The rearrangement links TRBV5-4 to TRBJ1-3, with D possibly matching TRBD1 (6 bases). Specimen: peripheral blood, collected in a trial of Ad26.COV2.S vaccine versus placebo. The source is a person aged 18-65 years who received the Ad26.COV2.S COVID-19 vaccine or a placebo. The DNA of the CDR3 is TGTGCCAGCAGCTCGGACAGCAGAAACACCATATATTTT. Its translation: CASSSDSRNTIYF.